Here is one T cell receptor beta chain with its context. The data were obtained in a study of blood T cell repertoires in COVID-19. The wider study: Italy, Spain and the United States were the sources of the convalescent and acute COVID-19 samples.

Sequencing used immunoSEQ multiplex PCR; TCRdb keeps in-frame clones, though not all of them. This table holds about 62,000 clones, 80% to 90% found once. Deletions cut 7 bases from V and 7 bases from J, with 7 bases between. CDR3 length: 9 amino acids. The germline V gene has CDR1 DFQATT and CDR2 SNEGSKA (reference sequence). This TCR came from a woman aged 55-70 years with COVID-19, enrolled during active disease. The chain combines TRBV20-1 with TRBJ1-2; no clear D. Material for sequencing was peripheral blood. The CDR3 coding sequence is TGCAGTGTGAGCTCTGGCTACACCTTC. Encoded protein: CSVSSGYTF.